This T cell receptor (beta chain) is drawn from a study of OX40 agonist ivuxolimab in advanced cancers. Turning to the overall study: Ivuxolimab, which targeted the costimulatory receptor OX40 (CD134), was an agonistic, fully human IgG2 monoclonal antibody. Peripheral TCRbeta sequencing aimed to test whether ivuxolimab altered TCR sequence diversity and caused clonal T-cell expansion. Partial responses occurred in three dose-escalation patients, of whom one had hepatocellular carcinoma and two had cutaneous melanoma. The paper covers the monotherapy dose-escalation part of the phase I ivuxolimab trial, which included N ≈ 50 patients. Of the roughly 52 dose-escalation patients, hepatocellular carcinoma was present in some 19, melanoma in approximately 15, renal cell carcinoma in 9 and head and neck cancer in 9. Intravenous ivuxolimab was administered to patients every 2 weeks at six dose levels: 0.01, 0.1, 0.3, 1.5, 3 and 10 mg/kg. Patients were allowed to have had prior anti-PD-1, anti-PD-L1 or anti-CTLA-4 therapy, and roughly two fifths of the dose-escalation patients had been treated with checkpoint inhibitors. The dose-escalation cohort was approximately 83% male with a mean age of roughly 62 years, ranging from about 23 to 85. Summary of the overall study and its limitations: Low levels of normalized T-cell clonal expansion were also shown by some nonresponding patients. In the 0.1-3.0 mg/kg groups, partial responders had among the lowest normalized peripheral clonal expansion, particularly in CD8+ T cells. After ivuxolimab, more expanded clones were found on average in CD8+ T cells than in CD4+ T cells. Clonal expansion of both CD4+ and CD8+ blood T cells was observed from baseline to week 6 at doses 0.1 to 3.0 mg/kg. Antigen specificity was not determined for the clonally expanded peripheral T cells.

The trial excluded patients who had a history of autoimmune disease or who were on systemic immunosuppression. Peripheral blood for TCR sequencing was collected from all dose cohorts at baseline, on cycle 4 day 1, and on cycle 7 day 1. Samples came from an open-label, multicenter, first-in-human phase I dose-escalation trial of ivuxolimab. Adults with locally advanced or metastatic melanoma, renal cell, hepatocellular, or head and neck squamous cell carcinoma were enrolled in the trial. CD4+ and CD8+ T cells were sorted separately from peripheral blood before TCR sequencing. There are 13 amino acids in the CDR3, from cysteine to phenylalanine inclusive. Only the CDR3 DNA stays, 39 bases, in frame from base 1. At the junction V is shortened by 7 bases and J by 2 bases; bases outside the gene matches: 8. CDR1 and CDR2 are read off the germline V gene as SQVTM and ANQGSEA. Regarding this clone: Its recognized antigen is unknown. Base-call qualities are not available, and no considerably larger clone is one nucleotide away.

Genomic DNA was isolated from the sorted cells so that the TCRbeta CDR3 region could be sequenced. TCRbeta CDR3 regions were sequenced using the immunoSEQ Assay. The immuneACCESS repertoire file appears here via TCRdb, limited to in-frame rearrangements. These files lack a portion of the clones; in checked studies, under half of the deficit traces to unresolved V genes, and the cause of the others is not known. Recorded for this sample are tens of thousands of clones; more than 65% of them occurred a single time. About 4.9% of the sample is held by the ten biggest clonotypes. The source was CD4+ or CD8+ T cells sorted from blood, collected in a trial of the OX40 agonist ivuxolimab. The receptor was isolated from an adult with an advanced solid tumor such as melanoma, head and neck, liver or kidney cancer. The chain employs TRBV29-1 and TRBJ2-7; 7 middle bases align to TRBD1. The CDR3 protein: CSAVQGPPYEQYF. The DNA sequence reads TGCAGCGCCGTACAGGGGCCCCCCTACGAGCAGTACTTC.